This is a list of T cell receptor beta chains from one sample in a study of T cells after posttransplantation cyclophosphamide. Produced via immunoSEQ multiplex PCR; TCRdb's table is partial and in-frame only. The sample records approximately 19,000 clones, roughly 87% being singletons. Material: PBMCs, obtained after allogeneic stem cell transplant with posttransplant cyclophosphamide. These receptors were taken from a female patient aged 40-49 years who received an allogeneic stem cell transplant from a related donor, was CMV-positive, and had no GVHD. Among the T cells, some may be from the graft donor. Both conserved end residues are part of each CDR3. D genes are given only for firm matches. Size is omitted from some rows. Given values are once, few, many or a class for expanded clones.

V	D	J	size	DNA	CDR3
TRBV6-5	TRBD1	TRBJ2-7	NA	TGTGCCAGCAGCCCTTGGACAGGGGGCCTGTACGAGCAGTACTTC	CASSPWTGGLYEQYF
TRBV6-1	NA	TRBJ1-5	NA	TGTGCCAGCAGTGAGGCGGTCAATCAGCCCCAGCATTTT	CASSEAVNQPQHF
TRBV28	NA	TRBJ1-2	NA	TGTGCCAGCAGTTTAGGCGGGCCCCATAACTATGGCTCCACCTTC	CASSLGGPHNYGSTF
TRBV7-6	TRBD1	TRBJ1-3	NA	TGTGCCAGCAGCTTAGCTGGGACAGGGGTTGGAAACACCATATATTTT	CASSLAGTGVGNTIYF
TRBV10-1	NA	TRBJ1-4	NA	TGCGCCAGCAGTGAGTCGAAGGACAACCGTGATGAAAAACTGTTTTTT	CASSESKDNRDEKLFF
TRBV7-3	NA	TRBJ2-3	NA	TGTGCCAGCAGCGTTACAGGAAGAGATACGCAGTATTTT	CASSVTGRDTQYF
TRBV7-3	TRBD2	TRBJ2-7	NA	TGTGCCAGCAGCTTAAGGTCGGGAGGGCTTTACGAGCAGTACTTC	CASSLRSGGLYEQYF
TRBV25-1	TRBD1	TRBJ1-6	NA	TGTGCCAGCAGTGTCGCAGGGGGTCCCCCAGGGTCACCCCTCCACTTT	CASSVAGGPPGSPLHF
TRBV6-5	NA	TRBJ1-1	NA	TGTGCCAGCAGTGAAGGGACACTGTACACTGAAGCTTTCTTT	CASSEGTLYTEAFF
TRBV7-2	NA	TRBJ2-3	NA	TGTGCCAGCAGCTCATCGCGTGGCACAGATACGCAGTATTTT	CASSSSRGTDTQYF
TRBV6-1	TRBD1	TRBJ1-3	NA	TGTGCCAGCAGTGAATACGGGACAGAAGTTTTTGGAAACACCATATATTTT	CASSEYGTEVFGNTIYF
TRBV5-1	NA	TRBJ2-1	few	TGCGCCAGCAGCTGGCCTAGCCCCAGCTACAATGAGCAGTTCTTC	CASSWPSPSYNEQFF
TRBV27	NA	TRBJ1-6	NA	TGTGCCAGCAGTTTCCGGGGTAATTCACCCCTCCACTTT	CASSFRGNSPLHF
TRBV10-3	TRBD1	TRBJ2-3	once	TGTGCCATCAGTCCCTCTGCCGGGACAGACACAGATACGCAGTATTTT	CAISPSAGTDTDTQYF
TRBV25-1	TRBD2	TRBJ2-7	NA	TGTGCCAGTCGGGACTACTCCTACGAGCAGTACTTC	CASRDYSYEQYF
TRBV7-2	NA	TRBJ2-3	few	TGTGCCAGCGGTAGGGAGTCGCGTACAGATACGCAGTATTTT	CASGRESRTDTQYF
TRBV28	NA	TRBJ1-1	few	TGTGCCAGCAGCCGGACGGGAAAGGGAACCTGGTGGTCAGCTTTCTTT	CASSRTGKGTWWSAFF
TRBV7-6	TRBD2	TRBJ2-1	NA	TGTGCCAGCAGCCCCCTAGGCACCGGGACTAGAGTCTACAATGAGCAGTTCTTC	CASSPLGTGTRVYNEQFF
TRBV11-3	TRBD2	TRBJ2-1	NA	TGTGCCAGCAGCCGACTGGGTCTAGCGGGCCACAATGAGCAGTTCTTC	CASSRLGLAGHNEQFF
TRBV5-4	NA	TRBJ2-6	NA	TGTGCCAGCAGCTGGGGTCTGGGGGCTTCTGGGGCCAACGTCCTGACTTTC	CASSWGLGASGANVLTF
TRBV30	NA	TRBJ2-7	NA	TGTGCCTGGAGTGTTTGGGGGGAGCCCCCCTACGAGCAGTACTTC	CAWSVWGEPPYEQYF
TRBV2	NA	TRBJ2-3	NA	TGTGCCAGCAGTGAGAACGGGGGAGGCACAGATACGCAGTATTTT	CASSENGGGTDTQYF
TRBV5-4	TRBD2	TRBJ2-1	NA	TGTGCCAGCAGCTTTATGTCGGCGGGAGGGCCGTATGAGCAGTTCTTC	CASSFMSAGGPYEQFF
TRBV28	TRBD2	TRBJ2-5	NA	TGTGCCAGCAGTCCCGCCCGACTAGCCTCCCAAGAGACCCAGTACTTC	CASSPARLASQETQYF
TRBV5-8	TRBD2	TRBJ2-3	NA	TGTGCCAGCAGCTTGTTAGCGGGAGTCACAGATACGCAGTATTTT	CASSLLAGVTDTQYF
TRBV19	NA	TRBJ2-1	NA	TGTGCCAGTAGTATAGAGGGGGGTTACAATGAGCAGTTCTTC	CASSIEGGYNEQFF
TRBV19	TRBD1	TRBJ1-3	NA	TGTGCCAGTTGGATTGGACAGGACGTTTCTGGAAACACCATATATTTT	CASWIGQDVSGNTIYF
TRBV5-5	TRBD2	TRBJ2-1	NA	TGTGCCAGCAGCTTGGAGCTAGGACTAGCGGGAGATGAGCAGTTCTTC	CASSLELGLAGDEQFF
TRBV4-2	NA	TRBJ2-7	NA	TGTGCCAGCAGCCACGGTACGGGGAACGAGCAGTACTTC	CASSHGTGNEQYF
TRBV6-1	NA	TRBJ1-5	NA	TGTGCCAGCAGGGTCGTGGGGCTTAGTCAGCCCCAGCATTTT	CASRVVGLSQPQHF
TRBV5-1	NA	TRBJ2-5	NA	TGCGCCAGCAGCTTGGACAGACAAGAGACCCAGTACTTC	CASSLDRQETQYF
TRBV19	NA	TRBJ2-5	NA	TGTGCCAGTAGTAGGGACATGGGGACCCAGTACTTC	CASSRDMGTQYF
TRBV30	NA	TRBJ1-1	NA	TGTGCCTGGAGTGTAATCGGGCAGGGGAGAAACACTGAAGCTTTCTTT	CAWSVIGQGRNTEAFF
TRBV27	NA	TRBJ2-3	NA	TGTGCCAGCAGTTTAGAGTGGAGTAGCACAGATACGCAGTATTTT	CASSLEWSSTDTQYF
TRBV28	TRBD1	TRBJ2-5	NA	TGTGCCAGCACCCCTAGGGACAGGAGAGAAAAAGAGACCCAGTACTTC	CASTPRDRREKETQYF
TRBV9	NA	TRBJ2-1	NA	TGTGCCAGCAGCGTAGACTCGGGAAGACCCTACAATGAGCAGTTCTTC	CASSVDSGRPYNEQFF
TRBV7-6	TRBD2	TRBJ2-1	NA	TGTGCCAGCAGCTTAAGGCTAGCGGGAGAAGGTTACAATGAGCAGTTCTTC	CASSLRLAGEGYNEQFF
TRBV13	NA	TRBJ1-1	NA	TGTGCCAGCAGCTACCGTCCGCGAGGGAACACTGAAGCTTTCTTT	CASSYRPRGNTEAFF
TRBV7-2	NA	TRBJ2-7	NA	TGTGCCAGCAGCTTATCCCGTAACGAGCAGTACTTC	CASSLSRNEQYF
TRBV28	TRBD1	TRBJ2-7	NA	TGTGCCAGCACCCTGGACAGGGTTTTCTACGAGCAGTACTTC	CASTLDRVFYEQYF
TRBV7-2	TRBD1	TRBJ1-2	once	TGTGCCAGCAGCTTAGTTTCGACAGGGGGTAACTATGGCTACACCTTC	CASSLVSTGGNYGYTF
TRBV6-1	NA	TRBJ2-5	NA	TGTGCCAGCAGCGGGACGGGACAAGGAGGAGAGACCCAGTACTTC	CASSGTGQGGETQYF
TRBV4-1	TRBD1	TRBJ1-2	NA	TGCGCCAGCAGCCAAGACCGGGACAGGGGTTACTATGGCTACACCTTC	CASSQDRDRGYYGYTF
TRBV9	NA	TRBJ2-1	NA	TGTGCCAGCAGCGTCCAGGTCAATGAGCAGTTCTTC	CASSVQVNEQFF